These 26 T cell receptor beta chains came from one sample sequenced in a study of T-cell reconstitution after alpha-beta-depleted transplantation in children. For TCRbeta, the library was prepared with unique molecular identifiers. TCRdb re-derived calls from the PCR reads in MiXCR, one entry per CDR3 protein. Of under 300,000 distinct CDR3 sequences listed, about 9.9% are singletons. Here the sequenced sample was peripheral blood, taken 180 days after TCRalphabeta/CD19-depleted stem cell transplant. All receptors come from a male patient under 10 years old who had a stem cell transplant for chronic granulomatous disease, so the T cells may come from the graft donor.

The CDR3 DNA sequence: TGTGCCAGCAGCCAAGGAACTTTCCAAGAGACCCAGTACTTC. It is translated as CASSQGTFQETQYF. V is TRBV14 and J is TRBJ2-5; D gene uncertain. From germline, CDR1 is SGHDN and CDR2 FVKESK. V lost 1 base and J 1 base, leaving 7 bases between the germline ends. The CDR3 sequence is 14 residues long. Full variable domain (missing parts from reference TRBV14 and TRBJ2-5): EAGVTQFPSHSVIEKGQTVTLRCDPISGHDNLYWYRRVMGKEIKFLLHFVKESKQDESGMPNNRFLAERTGGTYSTLKVQPAELEDSGVYFCASSQGTFQETQYFGPGTRLLVL.

V gene TRBV12-3 or TRBV12-4 combines with J gene TRBJ2-4; 7 nucleotides align to TRBD2. The V and J ends lost 2 bases and 8 bases, in that order; junction bases with no gene match: 3. The CDR3 is 13 amino acids. Here the CDR3 reads CASSLPGRDIQYF. The CDR3, as DNA: TGTGCCAGCAGTTTACCAGGGAGGGACATTCAGTACTTC.

The table lists this clonotype with many counts. DNA of the CDR3: TGTGCCAGCTCACCACTTGTTCAAGAGACCCAGTACTTC. This encodes CASSPLVQETQYF. V and J are TRBV18 and TRBJ2-5; D not resolved. Germline V gives CDR1 KGHSH, CDR2 LQKENI. Trimming shortened V by 1 base and J by 2 bases, and 5 bases separated the two germline ends. This CDR3 is built from 13 residues.

Note on this clonotype: One base away lies a much larger clone, so this may be a sequencing read error. V gene TRBV29-1 combines with J gene TRBJ2-7, with 9 bases matching TRBD1. CDR1 SQVTM and CDR2 ANQGSEA come from the germline V gene. Germline trimming cut 2 bases from V and 3 bases from J; bases unmatched to any gene: 11. The CDR3 extends over 16 amino acids. CDR3 protein: CSVEFTAGTGCYEQYF. In DNA form, the CDR3 reads TGCAGCGTTGAATTCACCGCCGGGACAGGGTGCTACGAGCAGTACTTC.

This clonotype was counted once. The V call is TRBV7-3, the J call TRBJ2-7, with TRBD1 identical over 9 bases. Germline values: CDR1 SGHTA, CDR2 FQGTGA. Losses at the gene ends were 5 bases for V and 4 bases for J; bases not matched to a gene: 9. The CDR3 extends over 15 amino acids. The CDR3 is CASSRLPGQGYEQYF. The DNA of the CDR3 is TGTGCCAGCAGCCGACTGCCGGGACAGGGTTACGAGCAGTACTTC.

This clonotype was counted at least ten times. This chain connects TRBV20-1 to TRBJ2-3, with unresolved D. Germline lookup yields CDR1 DFQATT and CDR2 SNEGSKA (reference sequence). This CDR3 contains 12 residues. With 6 bases removed from V and 0 bases from J, the gap between germline ends came to 7 bases. The CDR3 is CSALASTDTQYF. As DNA, the CDR3 is TGCAGTGCCCTGGCTAGCACAGATACGCAGTATTTT.

The chain is built from TRBV12-3 or TRBV12-4 and TRBJ2-3; 9 bases match TRBD2. Trimming cost V 5 bases and J 1 base; bases outside gene matches: 4. CDR3 length: 15 amino acids. The CDR3 sequence is CASSDPSGGTDTQYF. The CDR3 DNA sequence: TGTGCCAGCAGTGACCCTAGCGGGGGCACAGATACGCAGTATTTT.

This clonotype was seen repeatedly, ten times or more. CDR3 nucleotide sequence: TGTGCCAGCAGCGTAGGTGCGGGGGACAACTACAATGAGCAGTTCTTC. As protein: CASSVGAGDNYNEQFF. The rearrangement uses TRBV9 and TRBJ2-1; TRBD2 is a possible D gene (7 bases). The V gene's germline CDR1 is SGDLS and CDR2 YYNGEE. The CDR3 consists of 16 residues. V was trimmed by 0 bases and J by 3 bases, leaving 13 bases between them.

This clonotype came up many times. This chain uses TRBV11-2 with TRBJ2-4, with TRBD2 identical over 13 bases. The CDR3 runs to 18 residues. With V trimmed by 2 bases and J by 0 bases, 4 bases remained unmatched. Germline loops: CDR1 SGHAT, CDR2 FQNNGV. The CDR3 loop is CASSLTSGGERAKNIQYF. CDR3 sequence (DNA): TGTGCCAGCAGCTTAACTAGCGGGGGGGAAAGAGCCAAAAACATTCAGTACTTC.

This clonotype was detected ten times or more. The V gene is TRBV28, the J gene TRBJ2-7; D assignment may be TRBD1 or TRBD2 (5 bases each). Trimming left V 6 bases short and J 5 bases short, with 14 bases between. The germline CDR1 and CDR2 sequences are MDHEN and SYDVKM. There are 13 residues in the CDR3. The CDR3 reads CASRRPGSHEQYF. Written as DNA, the CDR3 is TGTGCCAGCAGGCGCCCAGGGAGCCACGAGCAGTACTTC.

This clonotype appeared many times. The chain combines TRBV5-1 with TRBJ2-1; 13 positions match TRBD2. CDR1 is SGHRS, CDR2 YFSETQ, per germline. J gave up 4 bases and V 1 base, and 5 bases lay outside the gene matches. CDR3 length: 17 amino acids. The CDR3 spells CASSLPLTSGGYNEQFF. The CDR3 DNA reads as TGCGCCAGCAGCTTGCCCTTGACTAGCGGGGGGTACAATGAGCAGTTCTTC.

This clonotype has more than one count but fewer than ten. The rearrangement uses TRBV3-1 and TRBJ2-1; D is uncertain. Germline CDR1 and CDR2: LGHDT and YNNKEL (reference sequence). V lost 4 bases to trimming and J lost 2 bases, with 12 bases between them. The CDR3 sequence is 15 residues long. The DNA of the CDR3 is TGTGCCAGCAGCCGACAACCGGTCCCCTACAATGAGCAGTTCTTC. As protein: CASSRQPVPYNEQFF.

J is TRBJ1-5 and V is TRBV19; a possible D gene is TRBD1 (6 bases). There are 14 residues in the CDR3. V lost 9 bases and J lost 2, with 14 bases in between. Germline CDR1 LNHDA, CDR2 SQIVND (reference sequence). The CDR3, as DNA: TGTGCCAGCACAACGACAGGTCGCAATCAGCCCCAGCATTTT. Translating gives CASTTTGRNQPQHF.

The table lists this clonotype with many counts. V and J are TRBV5-1 and TRBJ2-7; D is perhaps TRBD1 (7 bases). CDR3 length equals 15 residues. V lost 0 bases and J lost 4, with 14 bases in between. The germline CDR1 and CDR2 sequences are SGHRS and YFSETQ. The CDR3 bases are TGCGCCAGCAGCTTGGGCACGACAGGGAGGTACGAGCAGTACTTC. As protein: CASSLGTTGRYEQYF.

This clonotype was observed a few times. The rearrangement joins TRBV5-1 to TRBJ2-1, with 9 bases that match TRBD2. CDR1 is SGHRS, CDR2 YFSETQ, per germline. This CDR3 is 17 amino acids long. J lost 5 bases, V lost 7 bases, and 16 bases had no gene match. The CDR3 loop reads CASGFPAGGALNNEQFF. CDR3 sequence (DNA): TGCGCCAGCGGGTTTCCCGCGGGGGGGGCGCTGAACAATGAGCAGTTCTTC.

This clonotype was observed many times. The chain has TRBV12-3 or TRBV12-4 and TRBJ1-3, with TRBD1 identical over 10 bases. The CDR3 loop spans 14 amino acids. The V and J ends lost 7 bases and 8 bases, in that order; junction bases with no gene match: 8. The CDR3 coding sequence is TGTGCCAGCAAGAGGGACAGGGGCCTAGACACCATATATTTT. Translated, it gives CASKRDRGLDTIYF.

There are many counts of this clonotype. The V gene is TRBV5-5, the J gene TRBJ2-7; the match to TRBD2 covers 12 bases. Per the germline V gene, CDR1 is SGHKS and CDR2 is YYEKEE (reference sequence). The CDR3 has 14 residues. The J segment lost 4 bases and the V segment lost 7 bases, leaving 6 bases of the junction unmatched. The CDR3: CASYPSGGAYEQYF. CDR3 sequence (DNA): TGTGCCAGCTATCCTAGCGGGGGGGCATACGAGCAGTACTTC.

The table lists this clonotype with many counts. The chain employs TRBV7-2 and TRBJ2-3, with no clear D. The V gene lost 4 bases and the J gene lost 8 bases, with 16 bases spanning the gap. CDR1 SGHTA and CDR2 FQGNSA come from the germline V gene. This CDR3 is 14 amino acids long. The CDR3 spells CASSSRRPIGTQYF. The CDR3 DNA reads TGTGCCAGCAGCTCCCGACGCCCCATTGGTACGCAGTATTTT.

This clonotype was counted at least ten times. The V and J genes are TRBV7-2 and TRBJ2-7, with 7 bases identical to TRBD2. Germline CDR1 reads SGHTA; CDR2 reads FQGNSA. CDR3 length: 17 residues. Germline trimming cut 5 bases from V and 3 bases from J; bases unmatched to any gene: 16. As DNA, the CDR3 is TGTGCCAGCAGCCGCCGGGGGGAGGCATGGGGGAACTACGAGCAGTACTTC. As protein: CASSRRGEAWGNYEQYF.

This clonotype was seen repeatedly, ten times or more. CDR3 sequence reads: CASKLTEYGYTF. The CDR3 DNA reads as TGTGCCAGCAAGCTGACAGAGTATGGCTACACCTTC. The chain joins TRBV12-3 or TRBV12-4 to TRBJ1-2; a weak D match, TRBD1 (5 bases). V lost 7 bases and J lost 5, with 11 bases in between. The CDR3 consists of 12 residues.

With regard to this clonotype: A read error may be the cause here, since a much bigger clone is one base away. Here the CDR3 omits its conserved ending phenylalanine or tryptophan, so a read error is the likely source. The chain has TRBV7-9 and TRBJ2-7; possibly TRBD2 for D (6 bases). V lost 8 bases and J 0 bases, leaving 17 bases between the germline ends. The CDR3 is 15 amino acids. Looked up from germline, CDR1 is SEHNR and CDR2 is FQNEAQ (reference sequence). DNA for the CDR3: TGTGCCAGCGGCCGACTAGGGAGGCCCTCCTACGAGCAGTACTCC. Encoded protein: CASGRLGRPSYEQYS.

This clonotype was recorded at least ten times. The chain combines TRBV20-1 with TRBJ2-1, with TRBD2 matching 11 bases. The CDR3 spans 11 residues. Per the germline V gene, CDR1 is DFQATT and CDR2 is SNEGSKA (reference sequence). Trimming took 4 bases from V and 12 from J; bases not matched to a gene: 2. The CDR3 DNA sequence: TGCAGTGCTAACCTAGCGGGAGGGCAGTTCTTC. As protein: CSANLAGGQFF.

This clonotype has a count of ten or more. The chain has TRBV28 and TRBJ2-7; 9 bases are a match to TRBD2. V shed 1 base, J shed 5 bases, and the junction held 6 bases outside the gene matches. Germline CDR1 is MDHEN and CDR2 is SYDVKM. The CDR3 contains 15 residues. For the CDR3, the DNA is TGTGCCAGCAGTTTATTGCGGGAGGGCTTCCACGAGCAGTACTTC. This encodes CASSLLREGFHEQYF.

This clonotype was picked up many times. The rearrangement uses TRBV20-1 and TRBJ2-5; 7 nucleotides line up with TRBD1. V shed 5 bases and J 1 base; nucleotides not matched to a gene: 7. This CDR3 contains 14 residues. Germline V gives CDR1 DFQATT, CDR2 SNEGSKA (reference sequence). Here the CDR3 reads CSASPGQSQETQYF. Here the CDR3 DNA reads TGCAGTGCTTCCCCGGGACAGTCCCAAGAGACCCAGTACTTC.

This clonotype has at least ten counts. V and J are TRBV9 and TRBJ2-5, with 8 nucleotides matching TRBD1. V shed 0 bases, J shed 2 bases, and the junction held 0 bases outside the gene matches. Germline loops: CDR1 SGDLS, CDR2 YYNGEE. The CDR3 totals 14 residues. The CDR3 sequence is CASSVGTGQETQYF. The DNA for the CDR3 is TGTGCCAGCAGCGTAGGGACAGGGCAAGAGACCCAGTACTTC.

The sample holds a few counts of this clonotype. The rearrangement uses TRBV12-5 and TRBJ2-7; D may be TRBD1 (6 bases). Between the trimmed V and J ends, which lost 6 bases and 4 bases, there was a span of 19 bases. The length of the CDR3 is 15 residues. Germline CDR1 reads LGHNT; CDR2 reads FRNRAP. The CDR3, as DNA: TGTGCTAGTGGCCCCAAGGGGGAAGAGTGGTACGAGCAGTACTTC. Translated, it gives CASGPKGEEWYEQYF.